This T cell receptor beta chain is from a study of T cell responses to AZD1222 COVID-19 vaccine. To note about this clone: Its antigen is not identified.

The CDR3 length is 15 residues. The V gene end was trimmed by 3 bases and the J gene end by 4 bases; junction bases not matched to a gene: 5. CDR1 and CDR2 from the germline V gene are SGDLS and YYNGEE. Generated by immunoSEQ multiplex PCR, the TCRdb table keeps only in-frame clones and is missing some. The sample contains about 42,000 clones, about 91% of which appear only once. General study findings and limits: Receipt of two AZD1222 doses was followed by a rise in Spike-specific TCR breadth and depth. Researchers report vaccine-associated CD4 TCRs spanning spike, with dominance at 160-218 and 743-854. White British donors predominated, females outnumbered males, and clonal diversity was possibly underestimated. Repertoires were obtained solely post-peak T cell response.

The clonotype comes from an adult who received the AZD1222 COVID-19 vaccine. The source was peripheral blood, collected 28 days after the second AZD1222 dose. The chain carries TRBV9 and TRBJ1-2; TRBD1 agrees at 11 bases. CDR3 region: CASSEGDRGTYGYTF. In DNA, the CDR3 is TGTGCCAGCAGCGAGGGGGACAGGGGGACCTATGGCTACACCTTC.